This is a list of T cell receptor beta chains from one sample in a study of blood T cell repertoires in COVID-19. Using immunoSEQ multiplex PCR, the repertoire was profiled, and TCRdb retains in-frame clones only, with some absent. The repertoire holds about 97,000 clones, with 91% as singletons. The sequenced sample was peripheral blood. All receptors come from a man aged 50 or older with acute or convalescent COVID-19. The CDR3 runs from the conserved cysteine through the conserved F or W. The D gene is left open where the match is weak. The size entry is marked missing in some rows and otherwise reads once, few, many or a size class.

len,j_gene,v_gene,abundance,d_gene,CDR3nt,CDR3aa
15,TRBJ1-6,TRBV9,once,TRBD1,TGTGCCAGCAGCCCGAACAGGGGCTTAAGTTCACCCCTCCACTTT,CASSPNRGLSSPLHF
12,TRBJ1-2,TRBV9,.,.,TGTGCCAGCAGCGTGAGGGCAGGCGGCTACACCTTC,CASSVRAGGYTF
15,TRBJ2-7,TRBV7-4,.,.,TGTGCCAGCAGACTACTCCGGGACAACTCCTACGAGCAGTACTTC,CASRLLRDNSYEQYF
16,TRBJ2-7,TRBV4-1,.,TRBD2,TGCGCCAGCAGCCAAGAGCCGGGACTAGCGGGGGACGAGCAGTACTTC,CASSQEPGLAGDEQYF
16,TRBJ2-5,TRBV5-4,.,TRBD2,TGTGCCAGCAGCTTGGAACTAGCGGGGATAGGAGAGACCCAGTACTTC,CASSLELAGIGETQYF
13,TRBJ1-1,TRBV7-9,.,.,TGTGCCAGCAGCTCTCTAATGAACACTGAAGCTTTCTTT,CASSSLMNTEAFF
14,TRBJ1-4,TRBV19,.,TRBD1,TGTGCCAGTAGTCGGGACAGGGGAAATGAAAAACTGTTTTTT,CASSRDRGNEKLFF
14,TRBJ1-3,TRBV7-7,.,.,TGTGCCAGCAGCTTAGGAGGGACTGGAAACACCATATATTTT,CASSLGGTGNTIYF
12,TRBJ1-2,TRBV29-1,.,TRBD1,TGCAGCGTTGAGGGACAGGGGGCTGGCTACACCTTC,CSVEGQGAGYTF
16,TRBJ1-1,TRBV19,.,.,TGTGCCAGTAGTATACGCGGGGGCTCGATGAACACTGAAGCTTTCTTT,CASSIRGGSMNTEAFF
12,TRBJ1-4,TRBV29-1,.,.,TGCAGCGCTGGGACTGCTGGGGAAAAACTGTTTTTT,CSAGTAGEKLFF
14,TRBJ2-3,TRBV9,once,TRBD2,TGTGCCAGCAACCCCGGGGGGAGCACAGATACGCAGTATTTT,CASNPGGSTDTQYF
13,TRBJ2-1,TRBV5-6,.,TRBD1,TGTGCCAGCAGCTTGTCTCGAGGGACAGGGGAGTTCTTC,CASSLSRGTGEFF
12,TRBJ2-5,TRBV24-1,.,.,TGTGCCACCAGTGATTTTATGGCGGTCAGGTACTTC,CATSDFMAVRYF
19,TRBJ1-2,TRBV10-1,.,TRBD1,TGCGCCAGCAGTGATTCAAGACAGGGGCGCAGTAGGGTCAACTATGGCTACACCTTC,CASSDSRQGRSRVNYGYTF
14,TRBJ2-3,TRBV7-3,.,TRBD1,TGTGCCAGCAGCTACCGGGACAGGGGGGATACGCAGTATTTT,CASSYRDRGDTQYF
15,TRBJ2-7,TRBV6-1,.,TRBD1,TGTGCCAGCAGTGAACCCCGGGACAGGGGACCCGGGCAGTACTTC,CASSEPRDRGPGQYF
16,TRBJ2-2,TRBV6-5,.,TRBD2,TGTGCCAGCAGTTCTACTAGCGGGGGACGGACCGGGGAGCTGTTTTTT,CASSSTSGGRTGELFF
15,TRBJ2-7,TRBV5-1,.,TRBD1,TGCGCCAGCAGCATATGGACAGGTAACTCCTACGAGCAGTACTTC,CASSIWTGNSYEQYF
17,TRBJ1-1,TRBV6-4,.,TRBD1,TGTGCCAGCAGTGCAGGACAGGGGTCTCCCGGGAACACTGAAGCTTTCTTT,CASSAGQGSPGNTEAFF
15,TRBJ2-2,TRBV3-1/TRBV3-2,.,.,TGTGCCAGCAGCCCGCGGTCTTCCCCGCCCGGGGAGCTGTTTTTT,CASSPRSSPPGELFF
16,TRBJ2-1,TRBV6-2/TRBV6-3,.,TRBD2,TGTGCCAGCAGTCTGGGACTAGCGGGGGTCTACAATGAGCAGTTCTTC,CASSLGLAGVYNEQFF
14,TRBJ1-5,TRBV6-2/TRBV6-3,few,TRBD1,TGTGCCAGCAGACCTTTCGACAGGGCCCAGCCCCAGCATTTT,CASRPFDRAQPQHF
14,TRBJ1-2,TRBV30,.,.,TGTGCCTGGAGGGAGGACGGTACTAACTATGGCTACACCTTC,CAWREDGTNYGYTF
15,TRBJ1-1,TRBV5-1,.,.,TGCGCCAGCAGCGATAATCCGGGGGTAGGCACTGAAGCTTTCTTT,CASSDNPGVGTEAFF
16,TRBJ2-7,TRBV6-6,.,TRBD2,TGTGCCAGCAGTCGACTAGCGGGGGAGATAACTCGAAGGCAGTACTTC,CASSRLAGEITRRQYF
13,TRBJ1-1,TRBV6-4,.,.,TGTGCCAGCAGGAGGGGGACCAACACTGAAGCTTTCTTT,CASRRGTNTEAFF
15,TRBJ1-5,TRBV6-6,once,.,TGTGCCAGCAGCCGAGACACCGGTAGCAATCAGCCCCAGCATTTT,CASSRDTGSNQPQHF
15,TRBJ1-2,TRBV6-5,.,.,TGTGCCAGCAGTTACTCGAGGACTCTACGGCTTGGCTACACCTTC,CASSYSRTLRLGYTF
14,TRBJ1-1,TRBV27,once,TRBD1,TGTGCCAGCAGTTTATTAGGGGGCCCTAACCCAGCTTTCTTT,CASSLLGGPNPAFF
16,TRBJ2-2,TRBV13,.,TRBD2,TGTGCCAGCAGCCGACGACTAGCGGGACCGACCGGGGAGCTGTTTTTT,CASSRRLAGPTGELFF
14,TRBJ1-4,TRBV15,.,TRBD1,TGTGCCACCAGCGGACACAGGGGCGATGAAAAACTGTTTTTT,CATSGHRGDEKLFF
13,TRBJ1-2,TRBV6-1,.,.,TGTGCCAGCAGTGACCGGGCTAACTATGGCTACACCTTC,CASSDRANYGYTF
15,TRBJ2-5,TRBV5-3,.,TRBD2,TGTGCCAGAAGCTTAAGGACTAGCGGGGAAGAGACCCAGTACTTC,CARSLRTSGEETQYF
12,TRBJ2-5,TRBV29-1,once,.,TGCAGCGTTATACTAGCTGGTGAGACCCAGTACTTC,CSVILAGETQYF
15,TRBJ1-2,TRBV6-5,.,TRBD1,TGTGCCAGCAGTTACACGACAGGGGTTAACTATGGCTACACCTTC,CASSYTTGVNYGYTF
17,TRBJ1-3,TRBV7-9,.,.,TGTGCCAGCAGCTTAGGTCGGCAGCCAGGCTCTGGAAACACCATATATTTT,CASSLGRQPGSGNTIYF
15,TRBJ2-1,TRBV3-1/TRBV3-2,.,TRBD2,TGTGCCAGCAGCCACTCGCGGGGGGGGAAGGATGAGCAGTTCTTC,CASSHSRGGKDEQFF
15,TRBJ1-3,TRBV5-1,.,.,TGCGCCAGCAGCATAAGCCAGGGCTCTGGAAACACCATATATTTT,CASSISQGSGNTIYF
12,TRBJ1-6,TRBV5-6,.,.,TGTGCCAGCAGAGCCTTATCCTCACCCCTCCACTTT,CASRALSSPLHF
14,TRBJ1-6,TRBV7-3,few,TRBD1,TGTGCCAGCAGCGTCGGGACAGGGGGATCACCCCTCCACTTT,CASSVGTGGSPLHF